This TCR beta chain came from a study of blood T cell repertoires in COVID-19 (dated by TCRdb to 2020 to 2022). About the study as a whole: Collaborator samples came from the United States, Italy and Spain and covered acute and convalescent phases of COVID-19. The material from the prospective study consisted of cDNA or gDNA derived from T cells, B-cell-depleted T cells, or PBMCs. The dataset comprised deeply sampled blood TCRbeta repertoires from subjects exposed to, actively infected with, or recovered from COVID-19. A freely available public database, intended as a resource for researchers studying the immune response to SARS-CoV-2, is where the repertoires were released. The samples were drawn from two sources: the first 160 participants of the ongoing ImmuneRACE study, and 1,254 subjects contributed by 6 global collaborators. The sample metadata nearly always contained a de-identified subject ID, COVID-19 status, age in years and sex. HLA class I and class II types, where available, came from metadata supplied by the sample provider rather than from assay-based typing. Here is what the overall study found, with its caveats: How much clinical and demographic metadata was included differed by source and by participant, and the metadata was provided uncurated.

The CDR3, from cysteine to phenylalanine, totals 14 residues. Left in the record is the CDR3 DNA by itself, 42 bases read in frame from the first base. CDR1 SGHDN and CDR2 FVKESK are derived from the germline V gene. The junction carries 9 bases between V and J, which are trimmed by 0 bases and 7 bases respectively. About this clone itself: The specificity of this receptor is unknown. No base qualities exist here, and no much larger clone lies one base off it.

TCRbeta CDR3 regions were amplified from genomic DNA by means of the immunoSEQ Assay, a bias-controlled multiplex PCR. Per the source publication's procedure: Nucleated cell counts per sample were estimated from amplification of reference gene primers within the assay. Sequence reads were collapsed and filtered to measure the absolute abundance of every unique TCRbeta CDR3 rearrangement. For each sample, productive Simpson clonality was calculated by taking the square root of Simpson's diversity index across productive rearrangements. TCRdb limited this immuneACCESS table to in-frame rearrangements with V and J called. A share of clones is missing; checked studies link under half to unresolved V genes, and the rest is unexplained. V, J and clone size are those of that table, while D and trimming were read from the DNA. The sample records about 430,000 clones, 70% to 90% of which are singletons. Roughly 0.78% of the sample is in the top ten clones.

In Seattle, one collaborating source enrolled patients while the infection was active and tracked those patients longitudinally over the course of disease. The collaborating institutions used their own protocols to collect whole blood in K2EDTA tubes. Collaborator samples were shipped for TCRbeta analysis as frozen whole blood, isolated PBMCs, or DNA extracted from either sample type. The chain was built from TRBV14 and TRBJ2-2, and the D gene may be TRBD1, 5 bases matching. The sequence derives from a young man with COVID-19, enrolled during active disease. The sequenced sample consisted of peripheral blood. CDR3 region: CASSQDQGYGELFF. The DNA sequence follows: TGTGCCAGCAGCCAAGACCAGGGTTACGGGGAGCTGTTTTTT. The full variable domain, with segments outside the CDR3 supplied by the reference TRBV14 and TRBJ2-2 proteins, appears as EAGVTQFPSHSVIEKGQTVTLRCDPISGHDNLYWYRRVMGKEIKFLLHFVKESKQDESGMPNNRFLAERTGGTYSTLKVQPAELEDSGVYFCASSQDQGYGELFFGEGSRLTVL.